These T cell receptor beta chains were read from a single sample in a study of technical replicates of blood from a few donors. Assay: immunoSEQ multiplex PCR; the TCRdb copy retains only in-frame clones and omits some. The sample includes 74,000 or so clones, 90% to 95% of them seen just once. The sequenced sample was T cells isolated from PBMCs. These TCRs come from a human donor in good health. CDR3s include the opening cysteine and the closing phenylalanine or tryptophan. A D gene is named only where the DNA matches it firmly. Size values are once, few and many counts, or a class for expanded clones, and some rows have none.

v_gene,j_gene,abundance,d_gene,CDR3nt,CDR3aa
TRBV9,TRBJ2-3,NA,NA,TGTGCCAGCAGCGTAGACGGAGACACAGATACGCAGTATTTT,CASSVDGDTDTQYF
TRBV29-1,TRBJ2-3,NA,TRBD2,TGCAGCGTCCGGACTAGCGCAGCAGATACGCAGTATTTT,CSVRTSAADTQYF
TRBV9,TRBJ2-7,NA,NA,TGTGCCAGCAGCGTAGGGGGTGGTTCGGGGGAGCAGTACTTC,CASSVGGGSGEQYF
TRBV27,TRBJ2-1,NA,TRBD2,TGTGCCAGCAGTTTTTATGGGGTAAGCGGGAGCTTCGACAATGAGCAGTTCTTC,CASSFYGVSGSFDNEQFF
TRBV9,TRBJ2-7,NA,NA,TGTGCCAGCAGCCCTGGACCAGGGGCGGACGAGCAGTACTTC,CASSPGPGADEQYF
TRBV10-3,TRBJ2-5,NA,TRBD1,TGTGCCATCAGATCCGGGACAGGTGAAGAGACCCAGTACTTC,CAIRSGTGEETQYF
TRBV28,TRBJ1-2,once,NA,TGTGCCAGCAGTTTAGCACACAACTATGGCTACACCTTC,CASSLAHNYGYTF
TRBV25-1,TRBJ2-5,NA,NA,TGTGCCAGCAGTGACTTGACATACCAAGAGACCCAGTACTTC,CASSDLTYQETQYF
TRBV7-9,TRBJ2-3,once,NA,TGTGCCAGCAGCCCTAATATTGTATCGCCCGTCACAGATACGCAGTATTTT,CASSPNIVSPVTDTQYF
TRBV27,TRBJ2-5,NA,TRBD2,TGTGCCAGCAGTTTGACAGCGGGAGGGAAGACCCAGTACTTC,CASSLTAGGKTQYF
TRBV7-9,TRBJ1-1,NA,NA,TGTGCCAGCAGCTCTACCCGGGACACTGAAGCTTTCTTT,CASSSTRDTEAFF
TRBV7-7,TRBJ2-5,NA,TRBD1,TGTGCCAGCAGCTCCCCAGACAGGGGTGAGACCCAGTACTTC,CASSSPDRGETQYF
TRBV15,TRBJ2-7,NA,NA,TGTGCCACCAGCGCGGGAATAAACTACGAGCAGTACTTC,CATSAGINYEQYF
TRBV21-1,TRBJ2-2,NA,NA,TGTGCCAGCAGCAAAACCCGGGAGGGCCCTCCCGGGGAGCTGTTTTTT,CASSKTREGPPGELFF
TRBV7-2,TRBJ2-7,NA,TRBD2,TGTGCCAGCAGCTTAGGCGGGAGAAGCTCCTACGAGCAGTACTTC,CASSLGGRSSYEQYF
TRBV27,TRBJ2-7,NA,NA,TGTGCCAGCAGACCTAGACTGATTAGCTCCTACGAGCAGTACTTC,CASRPRLISSYEQYF
TRBV19,TRBJ1-5,NA,NA,TGTGCCAGTAACGGCGGGGGGGCTAGCAATCAGCCCCAGCATTTT,CASNGGGASNQPQHF
TRBV6-1,TRBJ2-2,NA,NA,TGTGCCAGCAGTGAAAACAGGGCGGGCACCGGGGAGCTGTTTTTT,CASSENRAGTGELFF
TRBV7-9,TRBJ2-1,NA,TRBD2,TGTGCCAGCAGCTTTCCGGGACTAGCGGGAGGGCCTTACAATGAGCAGTTCTTC,CASSFPGLAGGPYNEQFF
TRBV18,TRBJ1-1,NA,NA,TGTGCCAGCTCACCAATTACAGGGTACGGCACTGAAGCTTTCTTT,CASSPITGYGTEAFF